This entry features one T cell receptor (beta chain) sequence. The target antigen is unknown. Data came from immunoSEQ multiplex PCR; TCRdb stores just in-frame clones and leaves some out. The sample contains 330,000 or so clones, approximately 67% of which appear only once. These data are taken from a study of cytotoxic CD8 clonotypes in ibrutinib-treated CLL. Study-level information: In all, about eleven patients were relapsed/refractory, some 14 were treatment-naive and about 18 were IGHV unmutated. Study-wide points: On treatment, the uncommon public clonotypes contracted or remained stable.

This sequence was found in a human donor with chronic lymphocytic leukemia. Specimen: PBMCs, collected after 36 months of ibrutinib treatment.

CDR3: CASSEWGQNTEAFF. The CDR3 bases are TGTGCCAGCAGTGAATGGGGACAGAACACTGAAGCTTTCTTT. The chain recombines TRBV25-1 with TRBJ1-1; weak D call: TRBD1 (6 bases). The CDR3 consists of 14 residues. The germline V gene encodes CDR1 MGHDK and CDR2 SYGVNS. The germline V and J ends were trimmed by 1 base and 1 base, with 7 bases remaining between them.